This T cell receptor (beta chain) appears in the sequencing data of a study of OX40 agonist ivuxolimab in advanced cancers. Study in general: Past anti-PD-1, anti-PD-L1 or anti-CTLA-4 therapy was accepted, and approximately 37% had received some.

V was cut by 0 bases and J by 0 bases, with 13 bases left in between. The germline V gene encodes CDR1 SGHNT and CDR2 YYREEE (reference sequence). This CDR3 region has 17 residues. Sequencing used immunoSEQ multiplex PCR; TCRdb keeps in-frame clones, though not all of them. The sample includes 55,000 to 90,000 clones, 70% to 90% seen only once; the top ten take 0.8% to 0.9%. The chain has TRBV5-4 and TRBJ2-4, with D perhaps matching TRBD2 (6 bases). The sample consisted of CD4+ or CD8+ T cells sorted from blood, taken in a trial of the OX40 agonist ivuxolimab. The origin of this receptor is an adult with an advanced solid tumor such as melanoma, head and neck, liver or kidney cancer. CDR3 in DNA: TGTGCCAGCAGCTTGGGTCGGGGGTCATTAGCCAAAAACATTCAGTACTTC. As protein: CASSLGRGSLAKNIQYF.